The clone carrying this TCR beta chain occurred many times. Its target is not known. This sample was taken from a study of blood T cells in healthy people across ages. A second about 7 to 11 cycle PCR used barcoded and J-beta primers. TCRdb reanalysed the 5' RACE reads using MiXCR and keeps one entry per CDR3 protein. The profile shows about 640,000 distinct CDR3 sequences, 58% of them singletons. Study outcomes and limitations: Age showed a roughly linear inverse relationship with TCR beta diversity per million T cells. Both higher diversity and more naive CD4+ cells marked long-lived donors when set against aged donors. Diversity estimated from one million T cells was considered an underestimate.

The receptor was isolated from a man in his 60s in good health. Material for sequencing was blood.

In DNA form, the CDR3 reads TGTGCCAGCAGTTTGAGGCCTTACGAGCAGTACTTC. This encodes CASSLRPYEQYF. V gene TRBV5-5 combines with J gene TRBJ2-7; the D is unclear. V was pared by 5 bases and J by 4 bases, with 10 bases between. Germline V CDR1 and CDR2: SGHKS, YYEKEE (reference sequence). The CDR3 contains 12 residues.